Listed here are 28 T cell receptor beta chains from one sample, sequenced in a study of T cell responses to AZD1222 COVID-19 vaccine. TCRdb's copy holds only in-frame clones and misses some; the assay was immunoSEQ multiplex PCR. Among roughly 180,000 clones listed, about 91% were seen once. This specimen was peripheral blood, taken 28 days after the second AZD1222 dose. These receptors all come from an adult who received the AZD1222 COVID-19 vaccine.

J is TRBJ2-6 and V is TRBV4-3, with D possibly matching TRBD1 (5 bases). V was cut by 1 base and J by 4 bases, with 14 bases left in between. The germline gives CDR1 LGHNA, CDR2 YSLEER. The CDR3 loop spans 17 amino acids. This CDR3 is CASSQGQTSRGANVLTF. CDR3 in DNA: TGCGCCAGCAGCCAAGGACAGACCTCTAGGGGGGCCAACGTCCTGACTTTC.

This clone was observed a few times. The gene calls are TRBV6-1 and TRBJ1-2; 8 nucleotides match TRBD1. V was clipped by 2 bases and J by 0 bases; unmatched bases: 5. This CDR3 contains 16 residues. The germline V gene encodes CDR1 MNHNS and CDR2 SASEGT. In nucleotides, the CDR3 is TGTGCCAGCAGTGAAATGGGGGACAGGCCTAACTATGGCTACACCTTC. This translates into CASSEMGDRPNYGYTF.

CDR3 protein: CASSQDRGTGGYTF. The CDR3 bases are TGTGCCAGCAGCCAAGACAGGGGGACGGGTGGCTACACCTTC. V gene TRBV3-1 (or the pseudogene TRBV3-2) combines with J gene TRBJ1-2; 7 bases match TRBD1. This CDR3 comprises 14 residues. Losses at the gene ends were 0 bases for V and 7 bases for J; bases not matched to a gene: 5. From germline, CDR1 is LGHDT and CDR2 YNNKEL (reference sequence).

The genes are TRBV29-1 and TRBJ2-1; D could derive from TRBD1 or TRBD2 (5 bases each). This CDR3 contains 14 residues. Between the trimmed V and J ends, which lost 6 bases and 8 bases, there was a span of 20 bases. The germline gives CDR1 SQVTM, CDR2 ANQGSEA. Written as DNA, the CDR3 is TGCAGCGTGGCCGGACTGGGGGTAGGCGATGAGCAGTTCTTC. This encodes CSVAGLGVGDEQFF.

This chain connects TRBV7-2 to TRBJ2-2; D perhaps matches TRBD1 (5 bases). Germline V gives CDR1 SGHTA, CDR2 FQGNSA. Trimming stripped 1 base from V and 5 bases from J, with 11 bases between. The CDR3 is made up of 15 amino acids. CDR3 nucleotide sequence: TGTGCCAGCAGCTTAGACGTCAGGGTAACCGGGGAGCTGTTTTTT. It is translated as CASSLDVRVTGELFF.

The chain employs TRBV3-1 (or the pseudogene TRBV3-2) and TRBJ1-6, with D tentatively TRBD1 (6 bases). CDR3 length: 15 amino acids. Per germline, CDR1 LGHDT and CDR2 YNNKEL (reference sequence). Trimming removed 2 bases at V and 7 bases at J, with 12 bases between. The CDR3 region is CASSQSPGDNSPLHF. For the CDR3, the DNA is TGTGCCAGCAGCCAATCCCCAGGGGACAATTCACCCCTCCACTTT.

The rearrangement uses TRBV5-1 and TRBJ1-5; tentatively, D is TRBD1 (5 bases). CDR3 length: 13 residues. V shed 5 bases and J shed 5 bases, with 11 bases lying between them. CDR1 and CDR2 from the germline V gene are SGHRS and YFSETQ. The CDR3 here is CASRQDGDQPQHF. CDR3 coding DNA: TGCGCCAGCAGACAGGACGGTGATCAGCCCCAGCATTTT.

The CDR3 DNA follows: TGTGCCAGCAGCCCGGGACAGGAATCCAATCAGCCCCAGCATTTT. Translated: CASSPGQESNQPQHF. The rearrangement uses TRBV4-2 and TRBJ1-5; 8 nucleotides align to TRBD1. Unmatched junction bases numbered 5, after V lost 4 bases and J lost 3 bases. The germline CDR1 and CDR2 sequences are LGHNA and YNFKEQ. The CDR3 length is 15 residues.

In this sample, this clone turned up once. CDR3 nucleotides: TGTGCCAGCAGAAGGACAGGGGGGCTTCCCCACGAGCAGTACTTC. Translated, it gives CASRRTGGLPHEQYF. The V call is TRBV13, the J call TRBJ2-7; 10 bases agree with TRBD1. The CDR3 is made up of 15 amino acids. V lost 6 bases to trimming and J lost 5 bases; unmatched junction nucleotides: 10. Germline-derived CDR1 and CDR2 are PRHDT and FYEKMQ (reference sequence).

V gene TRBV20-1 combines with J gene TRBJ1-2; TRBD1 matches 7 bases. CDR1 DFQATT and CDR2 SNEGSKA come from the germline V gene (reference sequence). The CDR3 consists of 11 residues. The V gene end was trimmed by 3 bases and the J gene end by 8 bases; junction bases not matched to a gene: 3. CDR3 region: CSARGTEGYTF. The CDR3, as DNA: TGCAGTGCTAGGGGGACAGAGGGCTACACCTTC.

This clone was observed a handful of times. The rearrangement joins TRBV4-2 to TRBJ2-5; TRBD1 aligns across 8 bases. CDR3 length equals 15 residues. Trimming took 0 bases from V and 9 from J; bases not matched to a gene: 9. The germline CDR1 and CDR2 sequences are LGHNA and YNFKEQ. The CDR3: CASSQDATGALAQYF. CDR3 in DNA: TGTGCCAGCAGCCAAGATGCGACAGGGGCCCTGGCCCAGTACTTC.

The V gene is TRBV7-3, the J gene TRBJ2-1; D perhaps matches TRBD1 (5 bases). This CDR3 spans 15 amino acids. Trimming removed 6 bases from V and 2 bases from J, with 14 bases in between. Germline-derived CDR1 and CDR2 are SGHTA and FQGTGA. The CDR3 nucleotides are TGTGCCAGCAGTCCCGGACATACGCCCTACAATGAGCAGTTCTTC. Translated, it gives CASSPGHTPYNEQFF.

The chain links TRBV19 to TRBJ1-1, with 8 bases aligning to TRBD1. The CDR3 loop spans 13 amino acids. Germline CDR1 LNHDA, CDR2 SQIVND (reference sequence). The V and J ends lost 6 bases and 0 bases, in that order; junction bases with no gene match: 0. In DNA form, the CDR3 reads TGTGCCAGTAGGACAGGGGTGAACACTGAAGCTTTCTTT. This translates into CASRTGVNTEAFF. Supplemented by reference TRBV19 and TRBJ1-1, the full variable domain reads DGGITQSPKYLFRKEGQNVTLSCEQNLNHDAMYWYRQDPGQGLRLIYYSQIVNDFQKGDIAEGYSVSREKKESFPLTVTSAQKNPTAFYLCASRTGVNTEAFFGQGTRLTVV.

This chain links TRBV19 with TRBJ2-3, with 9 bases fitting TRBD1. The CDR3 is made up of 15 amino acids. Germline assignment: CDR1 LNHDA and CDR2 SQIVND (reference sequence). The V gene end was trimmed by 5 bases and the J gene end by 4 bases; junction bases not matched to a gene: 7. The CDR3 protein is CASSAYRGRSDTQYF. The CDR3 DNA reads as TGTGCCAGTAGTGCCTACAGGGGGCGATCAGATACGCAGTATTTT.

CDR3 amino acids: CASSLLGEGFGETQYF. The CDR3 bases are TGTGCCAGCAGCTTATTGGGAGAGGGGTTCGGAGAGACCCAGTACTTC. The chain combines TRBV11-2 with TRBJ2-5; either TRBD1 or TRBD2 may fit D (5 bases each). The V end was cut by 2 bases, the J end by 4 bases, with 17 bases between. This CDR3 spans 16 amino acids. Germline V gene lookup returns CDR1 SGHAT and CDR2 FQNNGV. Supplemented by reference TRBV11-2 and TRBJ2-5, the full variable domain reads EAGVAQSPRYKIIEKRQSVAFWCNPISGHATLYWYQQILGQGPKLLIQFQNNGVVDDSQLPKDRFSAERLKGVDSTLKIQPAKLEDSAVYLCASSLLGEGFGETQYFGPGTRLLVL.

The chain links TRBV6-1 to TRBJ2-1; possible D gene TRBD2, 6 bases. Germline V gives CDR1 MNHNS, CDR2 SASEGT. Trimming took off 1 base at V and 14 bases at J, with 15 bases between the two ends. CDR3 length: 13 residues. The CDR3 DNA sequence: TGTGCCAGCAGTGAAGGGGCGGGGCGTACAAAGTTCTTC. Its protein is CASSEGAGRTKFF.

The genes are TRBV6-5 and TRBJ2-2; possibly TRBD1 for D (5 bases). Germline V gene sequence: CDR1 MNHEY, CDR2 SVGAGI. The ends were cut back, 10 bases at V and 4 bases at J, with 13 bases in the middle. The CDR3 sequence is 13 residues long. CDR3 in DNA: TGTGCCACCAAGTGGGGCAGCACCGGGGAGCTGTTTTTT. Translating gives CATKWGSTGELFF.

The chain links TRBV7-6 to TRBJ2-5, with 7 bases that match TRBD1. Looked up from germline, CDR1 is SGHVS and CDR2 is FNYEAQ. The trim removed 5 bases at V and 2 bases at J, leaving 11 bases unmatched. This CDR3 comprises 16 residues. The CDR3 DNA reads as TGTGCCAGCAGCCCCACAGGGGCGTTGGGACAAGAGACCCAGTACTTC. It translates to CASSPTGALGQETQYF.

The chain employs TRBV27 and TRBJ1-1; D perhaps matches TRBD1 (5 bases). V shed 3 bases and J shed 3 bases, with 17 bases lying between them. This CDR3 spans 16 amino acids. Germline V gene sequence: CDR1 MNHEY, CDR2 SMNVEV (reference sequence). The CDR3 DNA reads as TGTGCCAGCAGTTTGGAACAGGTTCCGAAGGACACTGAAGCTTTCTTT. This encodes CASSLEQVPKDTEAFF.

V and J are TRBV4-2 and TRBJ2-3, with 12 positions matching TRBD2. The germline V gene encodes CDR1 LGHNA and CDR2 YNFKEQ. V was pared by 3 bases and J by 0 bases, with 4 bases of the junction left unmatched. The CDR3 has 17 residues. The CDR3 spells CASSQSTSGGSTDTQYF. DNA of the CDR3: TGTGCCAGCAGCCAGTCAACTAGCGGGGGGAGCACAGATACGCAGTATTTT.

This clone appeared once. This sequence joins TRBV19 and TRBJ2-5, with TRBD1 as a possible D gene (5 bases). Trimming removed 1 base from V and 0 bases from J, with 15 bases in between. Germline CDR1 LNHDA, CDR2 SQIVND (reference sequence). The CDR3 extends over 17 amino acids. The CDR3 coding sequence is TGTGCCAGTAGTATAGGGGTGGCAGGGCCTAACCAAGAGACCCAGTACTTC. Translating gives CASSIGVAGPNQETQYF.

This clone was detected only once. This CDR3 reads CASSLTPGLVVGYEQYF. DNA of the CDR3: TGCGCCAGCAGCTTGACCCCTGGACTAGTCGTCGGGTACGAGCAGTACTTC. The chain employs TRBV5-1 and TRBJ2-7, with TRBD2 matching 7 bases. CDR1 and CDR2 (germline): SGHRS, YFSETQ. This CDR3 contains 17 residues. J was trimmed by 4 bases and V by 1 base; bases with no gene match: 14.

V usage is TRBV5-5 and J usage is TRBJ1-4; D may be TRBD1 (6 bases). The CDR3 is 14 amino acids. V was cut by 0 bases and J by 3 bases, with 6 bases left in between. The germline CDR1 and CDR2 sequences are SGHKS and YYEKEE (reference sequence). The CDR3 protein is CASSLGTANEKLFF. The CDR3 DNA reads TGTGCCAGCAGCTTGGGGACAGCTAATGAAAAACTGTTTTTT.

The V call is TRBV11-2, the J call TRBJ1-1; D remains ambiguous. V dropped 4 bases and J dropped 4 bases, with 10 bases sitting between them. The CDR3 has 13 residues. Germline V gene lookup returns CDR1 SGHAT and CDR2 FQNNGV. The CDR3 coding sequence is TGTGCCAGCAGCTCCACGGACGGCACTGAAGCTTTCTTT. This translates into CASSSTDGTEAFF.

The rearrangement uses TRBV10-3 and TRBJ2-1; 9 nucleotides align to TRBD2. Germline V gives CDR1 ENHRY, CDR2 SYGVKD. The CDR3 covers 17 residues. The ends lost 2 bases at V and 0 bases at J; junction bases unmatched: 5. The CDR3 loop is CAISERASGNSYNEQFF. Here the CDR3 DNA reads TGTGCCATCAGTGAGAGGGCTAGCGGGAACTCCTACAATGAGCAGTTCTTC.

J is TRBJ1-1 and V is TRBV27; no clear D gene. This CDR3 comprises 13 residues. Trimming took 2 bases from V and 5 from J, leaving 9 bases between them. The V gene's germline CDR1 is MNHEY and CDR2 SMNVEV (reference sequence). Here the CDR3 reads CASSLMGGTEAFF. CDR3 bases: TGTGCCAGCAGTTTAATGGGTGGGACTGAAGCTTTCTTT.

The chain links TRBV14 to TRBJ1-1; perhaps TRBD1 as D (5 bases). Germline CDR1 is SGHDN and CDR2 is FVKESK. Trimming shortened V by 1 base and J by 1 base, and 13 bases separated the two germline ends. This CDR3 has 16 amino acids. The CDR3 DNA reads TGTGCCAGCAGCCAAGGGGGGGGACTGAGGAACACTGAAGCTTTCTTT. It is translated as CASSQGGGLRNTEAFF.

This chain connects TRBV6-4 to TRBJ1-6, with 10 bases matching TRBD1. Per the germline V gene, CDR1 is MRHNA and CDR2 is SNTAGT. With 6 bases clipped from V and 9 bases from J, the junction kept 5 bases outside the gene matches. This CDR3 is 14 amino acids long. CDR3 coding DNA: TGTGCCAGCAGCCGGACAGGGGGAGGTTCACCCCTCCACTTT. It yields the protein CASSRTGGGSPLHF.